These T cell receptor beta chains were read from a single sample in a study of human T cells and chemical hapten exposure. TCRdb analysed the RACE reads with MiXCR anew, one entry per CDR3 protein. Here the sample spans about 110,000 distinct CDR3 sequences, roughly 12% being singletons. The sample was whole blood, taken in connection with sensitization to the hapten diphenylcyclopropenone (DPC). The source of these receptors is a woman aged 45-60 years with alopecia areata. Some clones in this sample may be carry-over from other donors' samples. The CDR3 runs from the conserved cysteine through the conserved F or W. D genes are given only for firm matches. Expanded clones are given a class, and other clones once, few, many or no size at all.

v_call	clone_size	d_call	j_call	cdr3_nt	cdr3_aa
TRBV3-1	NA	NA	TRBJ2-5	TGTGCCAGCAGCCAAGATGGGCTTGGTGGGACCCAGTACTTC	CASSQDGLGGTQYF
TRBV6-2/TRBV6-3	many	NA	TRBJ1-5	TGTGCCAGCAGTTACCCGGTGCAGCCCCAGCATTTT	CASSYPVQPQHF
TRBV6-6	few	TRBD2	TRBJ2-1	TGTGCCAGCACCCACTCTAGCGGGAGGGGAGATGAGCAGTTCTTC	CASTHSSGRGDEQFF
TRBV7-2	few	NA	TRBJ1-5	TGTGCCAGCAGCTTAGAAGGACTTAATCAGCCCCAGCATTTT	CASSLEGLNQPQHF
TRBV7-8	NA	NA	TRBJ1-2	TGTGCCAGCAGCGAAGCGCGACAGACCTATGGCTACACCTTC	CASSEARQTYGYTF
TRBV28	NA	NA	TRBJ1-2	TGTGCCAGCAGTTGGGGGACATCCAACTATGGCTACACCTTC	CASSWGTSNYGYTF
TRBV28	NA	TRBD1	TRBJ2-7	TGTGCCAGCAGTTTATCCTCACAGGGGCCCCCCTACGAGCAGTACTTC	CASSLSSQGPPYEQYF
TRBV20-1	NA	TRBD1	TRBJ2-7	TGCAGTGTATTAGTTACGGGACAGGGGGCGCGGGAGCAGTACTTC	CSVLVTGQGAREQYF
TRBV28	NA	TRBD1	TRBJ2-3	TGTGCCAGCAGTCTCCGGGACAGGTGGGCAGATACGCAGTATTTT	CASSLRDRWADTQYF
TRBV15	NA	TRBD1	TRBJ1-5	TGTGCCACCAACACAGGGGGCAATCAGCCCCAGCATTTT	CATNTGGNQPQHF
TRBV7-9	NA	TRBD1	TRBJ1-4	TGTGCCAGCAGCGCGGGACAGGGTAATGAAAAACTGTTTTTT	CASSAGQGNEKLFF
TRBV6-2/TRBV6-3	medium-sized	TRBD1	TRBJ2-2	TGTGCCAGCAGGAAGGGACAGGGCGACACCGGGGAGCTGTTTTTT	CASRKGQGDTGELFF
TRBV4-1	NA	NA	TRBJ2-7	TGCGCCAGCAGCCGCCCCGACGGGAACTCCTACGAGCAGTACTTC	CASSRPDGNSYEQYF
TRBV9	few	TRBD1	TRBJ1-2	TGTGCCAGCAGCCCGCGGACAGGGGGAACCTATGGCTACACCTTC	CASSPRTGGTYGYTF
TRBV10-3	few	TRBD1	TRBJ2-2	TGTGCCAACCGGGACAGTAACACCGGGGAGCTGTTTTTT	CANRDSNTGELFF
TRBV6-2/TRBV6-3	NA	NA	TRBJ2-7	TGTGCCAGCGGCTCGAACAGGGGAGGGAGCGAGCAGTACTTC	CASGSNRGGSEQYF
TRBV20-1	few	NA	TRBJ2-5	TGCAGTGCTCTCGGAGAGACCCAGTACTTC	CSALGETQYF
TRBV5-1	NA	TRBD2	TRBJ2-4	TGCGCCAGCAGCTTGGGACTAGCGGGCGACATTCAGTACTTC	CASSLGLAGDIQYF
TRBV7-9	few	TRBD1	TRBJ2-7	TGTGCCAGCAGCTTAGGCGGACAGGGGGTGTACGAGCAGTACTTC	CASSLGGQGVYEQYF
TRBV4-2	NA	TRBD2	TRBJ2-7	TGTGCCAGCAGCCACAAACTAGCGGCCAGCTCCTACGAGCAGTACTTC	CASSHKLAASSYEQYF
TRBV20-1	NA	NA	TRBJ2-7	TGCAGTGCTAGCTCCCTACTCGCCTCCTACGAGCAGTACTTC	CSASSLLASYEQYF
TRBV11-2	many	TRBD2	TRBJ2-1	TGTGCCAGCAGCCTCGGGACTAGCGTGTACAATGAGCAGTTCTTC	CASSLGTSVYNEQFF
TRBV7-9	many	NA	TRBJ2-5	TGTGCCAGCAGCTTCGGACCCAGGCAAGAGACCCAGTACTTC	CASSFGPRQETQYF
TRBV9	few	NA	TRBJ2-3	TGTGCCAGCAGCTCCCGGACACCATCAGATACGCAGTATTTT	CASSSRTPSDTQYF
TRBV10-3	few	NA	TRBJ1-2	TGTGCCATCTCCACGGACAGCGGCTATGGCTACACCTTC	CAISTDSGYGYTF